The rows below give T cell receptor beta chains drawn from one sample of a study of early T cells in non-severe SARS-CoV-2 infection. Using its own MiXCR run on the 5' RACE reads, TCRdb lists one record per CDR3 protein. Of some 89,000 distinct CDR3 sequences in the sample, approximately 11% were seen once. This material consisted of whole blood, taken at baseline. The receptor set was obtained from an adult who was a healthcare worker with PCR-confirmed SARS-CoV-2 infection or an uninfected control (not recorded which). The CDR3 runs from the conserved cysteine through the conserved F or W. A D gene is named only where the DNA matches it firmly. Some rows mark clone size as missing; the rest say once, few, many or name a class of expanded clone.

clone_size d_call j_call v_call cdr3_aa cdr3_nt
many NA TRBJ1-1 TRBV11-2 CASSLRVGNEAFF TGTGCCAGCAGCTTGAGGGTGGGGAATGAAGCTTTCTTT
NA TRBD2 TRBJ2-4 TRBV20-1 CSASPSGRKNIQYF TGCAGTGCTAGCCCTAGCGGGAGGAAAAACATTCAGTACTTC
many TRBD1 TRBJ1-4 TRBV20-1 CSARDGTGAEKLFF TGCAGTGCTAGAGATGGGACAGGGGCTGAAAAACTGTTTTTT
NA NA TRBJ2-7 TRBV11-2 CASSSNQRGGLRWKSYEQYF TGTGCCAGCAGTAGTAATCAACGGGGAGGCCTACGATGGAAGTCCTACGAGCAGTACTTC
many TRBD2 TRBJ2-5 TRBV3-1 CASAGGRSKETQYF TGTGCCAGCGCGGGAGGGCGCAGTAAAGAGACCCAGTACTTC
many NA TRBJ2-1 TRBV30 CAWSDLTSSSDNEQFF TGTGCCTGGAGTGACCTCACCAGCTCGTCTGACAATGAGCAGTTCTTC
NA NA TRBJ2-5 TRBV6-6 CASSYSQQSGTQYF TGTGCCAGCAGTTACTCCCAGCAGTCAGGGACCCAGTACTTC
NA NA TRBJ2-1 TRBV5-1 CASTRLPTGRGEQFF TGCGCCAGCACCCGACTGCCGACAGGTCGGGGTGAGCAGTTCTTC
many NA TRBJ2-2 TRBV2 CASRDNTGELFF TGCGCCAGCCGGGACAACACCGGGGAGCTGTTTTTT
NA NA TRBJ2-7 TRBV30 CAWSKLVRYSYEQYF TGTGCCTGGTCAAAACTCGTCAGGTATTCCTACGAGCAGTACTTC
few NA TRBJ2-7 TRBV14 CASSQVGHEQYF TGTGCCAGCAGCCAAGTCGGCCACGAGCAGTACTTC
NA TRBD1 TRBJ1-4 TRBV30 CAWSETGGIEKLFF TGTGCCTGGAGTGAAACAGGGGGGATTGAAAAACTGTTTTTT
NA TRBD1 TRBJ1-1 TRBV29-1 CSALGQGHTEAFF TGCAGCGCCCTTGGACAGGGCCACACTGAAGCTTTCTTT
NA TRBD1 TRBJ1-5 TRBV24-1 CATSDGDRDQPQHF TGTGCCACCAGTGATGGGGACAGGGACCAGCCCCAGCATTTT
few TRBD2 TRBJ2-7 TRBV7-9 CASSLERTSGRYEQYF TGTGCCAGCAGCTTAGAACGGACTAGCGGGAGGTACGAGCAGTACTTC
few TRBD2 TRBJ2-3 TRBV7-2 CASSQQTSGGHTDTQYF TGTGCCAGCAGCCAACAGACTAGCGGGGGGCACACAGATACGCAGTATTTT
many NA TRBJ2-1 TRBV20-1 CSAQRESFGEQFF TGCAGTGCTCAAAGGGAGAGCTTTGGTGAGCAGTTCTTC
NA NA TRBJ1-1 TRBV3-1 CASSVEINTEAFF TGTGCCAGCAGCGTGGAAATCAACACTGAAGCTTTCTTT
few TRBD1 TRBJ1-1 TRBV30 CAWRHHLTGEATEAFF TGTGCCTGGAGGCACCACCTGACAGGGGAGGCCACTGAAGCTTTCTTT
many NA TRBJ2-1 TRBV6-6 CASRPSGNLYNEQFF TGTGCCAGCAGACCGAGCGGAAACCTCTACAATGAGCAGTTCTTC
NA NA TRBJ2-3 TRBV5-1 CASRSAPRTDTQYF TGCGCCAGCAGATCGGCTCCCCGCACAGATACGCAGTATTTT
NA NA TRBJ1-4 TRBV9 CASSITGTTNEKLFF TGTGCCAGCAGCATCACTGGGACAACTAATGAAAAACTGTTTTTT
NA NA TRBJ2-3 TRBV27 CASTGSGEDTQYF TGTGCCAGCACCGGTAGCGGAGAAGATACGCAGTATTTT
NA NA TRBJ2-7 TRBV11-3 CVSSKGTGSYEQYF TGTGTCAGCAGCAAGGGGACGGGATCCTACGAGCAGTACTTC
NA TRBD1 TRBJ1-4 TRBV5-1 CASSWGQGKEKLFF TGCGCCAGCAGCTGGGGACAGGGGAAGGAAAAACTGTTTTTT
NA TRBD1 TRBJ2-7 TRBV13 CASSPTGGEQYF TGTGCCAGCAGCCCCACAGGGGGCGAGCAGTACTTC
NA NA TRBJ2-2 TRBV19 CASSTPRWARTGELFF TGTGCCAGTAGTACCCCCCGATGGGCGAGAACCGGGGAGCTGTTTTTT
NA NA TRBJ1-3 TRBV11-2 CASSTNPGHFSGNTIYF TGTGCCAGCAGCACCAATCCGGGACACTTCTCTGGAAACACCATATATTTT
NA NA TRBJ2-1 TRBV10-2 CASTLVLLNEQFF TGCGCCAGCACCCTGGTCCTACTCAATGAGCAGTTCTTC
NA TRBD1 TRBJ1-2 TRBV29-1 CSVDQSGTATYGYTF TGCAGCGTTGATCAATCCGGGACAGCAACCTATGGCTACACCTTC
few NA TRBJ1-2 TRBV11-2 CASSSIQLTVYGYTF TGTGCCAGCAGCTCGATACAGCTTACGGTCTATGGCTACACCTTC
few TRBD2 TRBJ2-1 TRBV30 CAWSPGGGNEQFF TGTGCCTGGAGTCCGGGGGGAGGCAATGAGCAGTTCTTC